This T cell receptor (beta chain) comes out of a study of T cells expressing NK-cell markers. Study as a whole: Out of eight donors sequenced, seven tested HCMV-seropositive and the remaining one seronegative.

Study-wide findings and caveats: Unclear, still, was the HCMV specificity of the expanded NKG2C+ T cell clones. The leading position in the CD3+CD56-NKG2C+ fraction of a few donors also went to these clonotypes.

Of note for this clonotype: Its antigen is not known.

Production of TCR beta cDNA relied on 5'RACE template switching with UMIs. TCRdb re-called the 5' RACE reads; one entry per CDR3 protein, DNA not given. This sample's table has over 250,000 distinct CDR3 sequences. The CDR3 runs 16 residues. In germline, CDR1 is DFQATT, CDR2 SNEGSKA (reference sequence). The clonotype comes from a woman aged 18 to 75 in good health. The gene calls are TRBV20-1 and TRBJ2-2; TCRdb's D call of TRBD1 is untestable without DNA. The source material was blood T cells: a sorted CD56 or NKG2C T cell subset, CD4+ or CD8+ T cells, or bulk PBMC T cells (not recorded which). This chain's CDR3 is CSARAQGIHLGGELFF.